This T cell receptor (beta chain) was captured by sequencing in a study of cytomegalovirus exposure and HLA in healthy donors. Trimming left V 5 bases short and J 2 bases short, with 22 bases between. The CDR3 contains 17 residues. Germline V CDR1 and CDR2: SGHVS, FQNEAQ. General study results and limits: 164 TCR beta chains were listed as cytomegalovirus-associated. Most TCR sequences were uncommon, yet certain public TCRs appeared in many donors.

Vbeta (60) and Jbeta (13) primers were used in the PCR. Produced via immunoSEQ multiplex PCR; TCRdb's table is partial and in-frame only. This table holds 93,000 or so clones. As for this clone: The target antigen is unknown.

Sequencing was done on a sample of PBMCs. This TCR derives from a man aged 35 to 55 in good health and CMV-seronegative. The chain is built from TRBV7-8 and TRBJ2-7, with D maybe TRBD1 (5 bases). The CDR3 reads CASSAGWGLIPAYEQYF. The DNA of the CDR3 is TGTGCCAGCAGCGCTGGCTGGGGCTTGATCCCGGCCTACGAGCAGTACTTC. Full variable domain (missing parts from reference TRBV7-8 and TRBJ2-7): GAGVSQSPRYKVAKRGQDVALRCDPISGHVSLFWYQQALGQGPEFLTYFQNEAQLDKSGLPSDRFFAERPEGSVSTLKIQRTQQEDSAVYLCASSAGWGLIPAYEQYFGPGTRLTVT.